This TCR beta chain is drawn from a study of blood T cell repertoires in COVID-19. Turning to the study itself: From the United States, Italy and Spain came samples of acute and convalescent COVID-19. The analysed material was cDNA or gDNA that came from T cells, B-cell-depleted T cells, or PBMCs.

Trimming stripped 5 bases from V and 5 bases from J, with 18 bases between. The germline V gene encodes CDR1 SGHAT and CDR2 FQNNGV. The length of the CDR3 is 15 residues. Authors' analysis steps: Researchers report that nucleated cell counts were estimated from reference gene primer amplification. Produced via immunoSEQ multiplex PCR; TCRdb's table is partial and in-frame only. That table furnishes V, J and clone size, whereas the DNA furnished D and trimming. This table has tens of thousands of clones, around 80% appearing once. The specimen sequenced was peripheral blood. The chain recombines TRBV11-2 with TRBJ2-5; a possible D gene is TRBD2 (6 bases). The TCR originated in a woman aged 80 or over with acute or convalescent COVID-19. This chain's CDR3 is CASSPEGGDEETQYF. CDR3 sequence (DNA): TGTGCCAGCAGCCCCGAAGGAGGGGACGAGGAGACCCAGTACTTC.